This entry lists 15 T cell receptor beta chains sequenced from one sample in a study of T-cell reconstitution after alpha-beta-depleted transplantation in children. A TCRbeta library incorporating unique molecular identifiers was prepared. TCRdb reanalysed the PCR reads using MiXCR and keeps one entry per CDR3 protein. The table shows hundreds of thousands of distinct CDR3 sequences, with roughly 14% occurring only once. Specimen: PBMCs, collected before TCRalphabeta/CD19-depleted stem cell transplant. The source is a girl aged 2 to 10 with congenital amegakaryocytic thrombocytopenia, due to receive a stem cell transplant.

In this sample, this clonotype turned up a few times. The V and J genes are TRBV3-1 and TRBJ2-1, with D uncertain. CDR1 and CDR2 from the germline V gene are LGHDT and YNNKEL (reference sequence). The CDR3 has 12 residues. With 0 bases removed from V and 15 bases from J, the gap between germline ends came to 12 bases. CDR3 sequence: CASSQDATTRFF. CDR3 sequence (DNA): TGTGCCAGCAGCCAAGATGCAACCACCCGGTTCTTC.

This clonotype was seen a handful of times. This chain connects TRBV7-2 to TRBJ2-2; 8 nucleotides align to TRBD2. From germline, CDR1 is SGHTA and CDR2 FQGNSA. The CDR3 is 17 amino acids. After removal of 5 bases from V and 0 bases from J, the junction contained 8 bases not matched to a gene. CDR3 DNA sequence: TGTGCCAGCAGCCCGGGACTAGGGGTCCCGAACACCGGGGAGCTGTTTTTT. Its protein is CASSPGLGVPNTGELFF.

This clonotype was observed a few times. The genes are TRBV28 and TRBJ2-5; tentative D call: TRBD2 (6 bases). Trimming removed 5 bases from V and 7 bases from J, with 11 bases in between. CDR3 size: 12 residues. The germline CDR1 and CDR2 sequences are MDHEN and SYDVKM. The CDR3 DNA sequence: TGTGCCAGCAGTCGGACGGAGGGGACCCAGTACTTC. It specifies CASSRTEGTQYF.

This chain joins TRBV12-3 or TRBV12-4 and TRBJ2-3; 13 positions agree with TRBD2. The CDR3 contains 17 residues. V gave up 5 bases and J gave up 6 bases; unmatched junction bases: 11. CDR3 DNA: TGTGCCAGCAGTGAAGGAGGACTAGCGGGAGATGGGGATACGCAGTATTTT. This codes for CASSEGGLAGDGDTQYF.

This clonotype was counted between two and nine times. The chain uses TRBV20-1 and TRBJ2-5; TRBD1 matches 9 bases. The ends lost 2 bases at V and 4 bases at J; junction bases unmatched: 14. The CDR3 loop spans 17 amino acids. CDR1 and CDR2 from the germline V gene are DFQATT and SNEGSKA (reference sequence). The CDR3 is CSARPRELGTGLETQYF. CDR3 nucleotide sequence: TGCAGTGCTAGACCGAGAGAGCTAGGGACAGGGTTAGAGACCCAGTACTTC.

This chain links TRBV24-1 with TRBJ2-2, with D perhaps matching TRBD1 (6 bases). The CDR3 spans 16 residues. CDR1 and CDR2 (germline): KGHDR, SFDVKD. Between the trimmed V and J ends, which lost 4 bases and 0 bases, there was a span of 11 bases. The CDR3 sequence: CATSETGTPNTGELFF. The CDR3 coding sequence is TGTGCCACCAGTGAGACCGGGACACCGAACACCGGGGAGCTGTTTTTT.

This chain uses TRBV6-1 with TRBJ1-5, with 8 bases fitting TRBD1. The CDR3 runs to 16 residues. The trim removed 6 bases at V and 3 bases at J, leaving 10 bases unmatched. CDR1 is MNHNS and CDR2 is SASEGT in the germline V gene. Here the CDR3 reads CASRGGQGFNNQPQHF. CDR3 nucleotides: TGTGCCAGCAGGGGAGGACAGGGCTTTAACAATCAGCCCCAGCATTTT.

This clonotype appeared a few times. A junction end diverges from the germline sequence, so it may reflect a read error. This chain connects TRBV6-5 to TRBJ2-2; 9 bases match TRBD1. This CDR3 is 16 amino acids long. From germline, CDR1 is MNHEY and CDR2 SVGAGI. The CDR3 here is CASSYYRGLGTGELFF. DNA of the CDR3: TGTGCCAGCAGCTACTACAGGGGGCTTGGCACCGGGGAGCTGTTTTTT.

This chain links TRBV7-2 with TRBJ2-3; the D is unclear. Germline V gene lookup returns CDR1 SGHTA and CDR2 FQGNSA. The CDR3 is 14 residues long. The V gene lost 5 bases and the J gene lost 0 bases, with 9 bases spanning the gap. This chain's CDR3 is CASSPGWSTDTQYF. The DNA for the CDR3 is TGTGCCAGCAGCCCAGGCTGGAGCACAGATACGCAGTATTTT.

The rearrangement links TRBV10-3 to TRBJ2-5; no firm D call. Germline CDR1 reads ENHRY; CDR2 reads SYGVKD. V dropped 6 bases and J dropped 3 bases, with 11 bases sitting between them. The CDR3 has 13 amino acids. CDR3 in DNA: TGTGCCATCAGCCCAACAGCTGAAGAGACCCAGTACTTC. This translates into CAISPTAEETQYF.

This clonotype was found many times. V is TRBV6-5 and J is TRBJ2-7; tentative D call: TRBD2 (7 bases). CDR3 length: 13 residues. With 10 bases removed from V and 4 bases from J, the gap between germline ends came to 17 bases. The germline V gene encodes CDR1 MNHEY and CDR2 SVGAGI. This CDR3 is CATGPGGHYEQYF. CDR3 coding DNA: TGTGCCACCGGGCCGGGGGGCCATTACGAGCAGTACTTC.

This clonotype was seen only a few times. The J gene is TRBJ2-1, the V gene TRBV29-1; D is unclear. The V gene's germline CDR1 is SQVTM and CDR2 ANQGSEA. CDR3 length equals 15 residues. Trimming shortened V by 3 bases and J by 0 bases, and 12 bases separated the two germline ends. The CDR3 sequence: CSVDGRVDSYNEQFF. CDR3 bases: TGCAGCGTTGATGGCCGAGTTGACTCCTACAATGAGCAGTTCTTC.

The V call is TRBV28, the J call TRBJ2-1; a weak D match, TRBD1 (6 bases). Germline CDR1 reads MDHEN; CDR2 reads SYDVKM. The V end was cut by 7 bases, the J end by 3 bases, with 13 bases between. CDR3 length: 14 amino acids. The DNA for the CDR3 is TGTGCCAGCAAAAGCCGGGACAACTACAATGAGCAGTTCTTC. This encodes CASKSRDNYNEQFF.

In its sample, this clonotype was seen a few times. The gene calls are TRBV7-6 and TRBJ2-3; TRBD1 matches at 7 bases. V shed 4 bases, J shed 6 bases, and the junction held 13 bases outside the gene matches. The CDR3 loop spans 16 amino acids. Germline V gene lookup returns CDR1 SGHVS and CDR2 FNYEAQ. Here the CDR3 DNA reads TGTGCCAGCAGCTACAATGGGGCCGAGGGGGCGGATACGCAGTATTTT. Translation gives CASSYNGAEGADTQYF.

At least ten counts were recorded for this clonotype. This chain joins TRBV20-1 and TRBJ2-1, with D possibly TRBD2 on 6 matching bases. CDR1 is DFQATT and CDR2 is SNEGSKA in the germline V gene (reference sequence). The germline V and J ends were trimmed by 3 bases and 3 bases, with 21 bases remaining between them. The CDR3 extends over 17 amino acids. CDR3 in amino acids: CSASQTQGLYIYNEQFF. The CDR3 DNA sequence: TGCAGTGCTAGCCAAACCCAGGGACTGTATATCTACAATGAGCAGTTCTTC.